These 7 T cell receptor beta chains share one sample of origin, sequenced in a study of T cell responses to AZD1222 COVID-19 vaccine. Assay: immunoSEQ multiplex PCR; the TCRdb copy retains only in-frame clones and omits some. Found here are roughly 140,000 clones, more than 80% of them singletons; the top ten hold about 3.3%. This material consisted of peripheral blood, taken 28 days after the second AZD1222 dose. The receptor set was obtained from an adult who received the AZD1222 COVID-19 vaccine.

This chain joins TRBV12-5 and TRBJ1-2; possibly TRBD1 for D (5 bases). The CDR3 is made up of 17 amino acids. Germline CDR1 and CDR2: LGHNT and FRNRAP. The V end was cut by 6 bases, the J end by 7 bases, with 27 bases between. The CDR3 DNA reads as TGTGCTAGTGGCCCTAGGGAGGGGACTACCAGTCTCTCTGGCTACACCTTC. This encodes CASGPREGTTSLSGYTF.

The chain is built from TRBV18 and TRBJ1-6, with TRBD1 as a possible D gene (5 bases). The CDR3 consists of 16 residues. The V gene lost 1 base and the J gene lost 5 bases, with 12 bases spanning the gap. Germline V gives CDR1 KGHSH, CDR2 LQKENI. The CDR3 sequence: CASSPRPGRDNSPLHF. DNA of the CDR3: TGTGCCAGCTCACCACGGCCAGGGCGGGATAATTCACCCCTCCACTTT.

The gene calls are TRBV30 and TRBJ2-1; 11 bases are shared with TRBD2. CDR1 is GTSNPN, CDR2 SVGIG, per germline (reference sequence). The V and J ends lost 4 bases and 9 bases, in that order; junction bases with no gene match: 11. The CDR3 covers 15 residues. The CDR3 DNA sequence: TGTGCCTGGAACCCGGGACTAGCGGTAGGCACTGAGCAGTTCTTC. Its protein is CAWNPGLAVGTEQFF.

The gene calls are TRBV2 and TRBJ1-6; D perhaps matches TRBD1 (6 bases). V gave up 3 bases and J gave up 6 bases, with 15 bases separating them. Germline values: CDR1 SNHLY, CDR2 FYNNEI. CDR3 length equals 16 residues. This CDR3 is CASSDGGGRGNSPLHF. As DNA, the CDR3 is TGTGCCAGCAGTGATGGGGGGGGGCGCGGTAATTCACCCCTCCACTTT.

The CDR3 coding sequence is TGTGCCACCGTGGACAGGGGGAACACAGATACGCAGTATTTT. It translates to CATVDRGNTDTQYF. The V call is TRBV2, the J call TRBJ2-3; TRBD1 matches at 10 bases. V dropped 10 bases and J dropped 2; count of bases not matched to a gene: 6. Germline CDR1 is SNHLY and CDR2 is FYNNEI. The CDR3 loop spans 14 amino acids.

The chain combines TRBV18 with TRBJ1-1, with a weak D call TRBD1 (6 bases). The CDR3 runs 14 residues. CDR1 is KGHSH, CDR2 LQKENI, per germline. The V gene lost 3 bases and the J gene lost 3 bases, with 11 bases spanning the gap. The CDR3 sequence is CASSPQGLDTEAFF. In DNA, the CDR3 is TGTGCCAGCTCACCCCAGGGGTTGGACACTGAAGCTTTCTTT.

The DNA of the CDR3 is TGTGCCACCAGTGATTTGGAGGGGGGAGCTTTCTTT. Amino acid sequence: CATSDLEGGAFF. V gene TRBV24-1 combines with J gene TRBJ1-1, with TRBD1 as a possible D gene (6 bases). The CDR3 length is 12 residues. Trimming stripped 0 bases from V and 10 bases from J, with 8 bases between. The germline V gene has CDR1 KGHDR and CDR2 SFDVKD.